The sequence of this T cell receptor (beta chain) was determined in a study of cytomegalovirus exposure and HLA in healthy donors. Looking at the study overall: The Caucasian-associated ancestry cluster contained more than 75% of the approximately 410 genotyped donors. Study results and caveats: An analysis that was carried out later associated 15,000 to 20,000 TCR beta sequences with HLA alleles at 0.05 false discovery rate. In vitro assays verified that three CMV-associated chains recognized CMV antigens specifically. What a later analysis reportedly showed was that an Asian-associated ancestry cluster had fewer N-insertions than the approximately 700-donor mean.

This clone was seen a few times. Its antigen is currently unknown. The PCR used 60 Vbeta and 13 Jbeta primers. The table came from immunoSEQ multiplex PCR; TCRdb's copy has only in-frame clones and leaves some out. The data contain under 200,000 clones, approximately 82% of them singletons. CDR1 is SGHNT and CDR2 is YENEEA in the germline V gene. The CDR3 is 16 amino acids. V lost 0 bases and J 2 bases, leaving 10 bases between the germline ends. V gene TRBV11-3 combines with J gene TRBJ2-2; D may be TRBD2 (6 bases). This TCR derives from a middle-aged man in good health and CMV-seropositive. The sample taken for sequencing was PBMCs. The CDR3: CASSLDSGLNTGELFF. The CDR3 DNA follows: TGTGCCAGCAGCTTAGATAGCGGCCTCAACACCGGGGAGCTGTTTTTT. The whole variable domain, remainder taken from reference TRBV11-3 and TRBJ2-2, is EAGVVQSPRYKIIEKKQPVAFWCNPISGHNTLYWYLQNLGQGPELLIRYENEEAVDDSQLPKDRFSAERLKGVDSTLKIQPAELGDSAVYLCASSLDSGLNTGELFFGEGSRLTVL.